This T cell receptor (beta chain) was obtained from a study of blood T cell repertoires in COVID-19. Study context: Samples representing acute and convalescent COVID-19 were sourced from the United States, Italy and Spain. T cells, B-cell-depleted T cells, or PBMCs provided the cDNA or gDNA that served as material.

V was clipped by 4 bases and J by 0 bases; unmatched bases: 13. The CDR3 is 19 residues long. Germline lookup yields CDR1 SGDLS and CDR2 YYNGEE. In the source study's methods: By means of reference gene primer amplification, nucleated cell counts were estimated. TCRdb's table, derived via immunoSEQ multiplex PCR, lists solely in-frame clones and lacks some. The D gene and trimming were derived from the DNA, and the V and J assignments and clone size from that table. The table records about 140,000 clones, roughly 89% of them present only once. During active infection, Seattle patients enrolled and were then monitored through disease.

The specimen was peripheral blood. The receptor comes from a man younger than 40 with COVID-19, enrolled during active disease. The V call is TRBV9, the J call TRBJ2-3; 11 nucleotides match TRBD2. CDR3 sequence (DNA): TGTGCCAGCAGCCTGAGAGGTCTAGCGGGAGGAACAAGCACAGATACGCAGTATTTT. Its protein product is CASSLRGLAGGTSTDTQYF.